The entry that follows covers one T cell receptor (beta chain) sequence. Antigen: not known. This entry comes from a study of early T cells in non-severe SARS-CoV-2 infection. Study findings and constraints: Missing private and CD4 specificities, VDJdb matching favored anti-spike CD8 responses.

Unique molecular identifiers tagged individual cDNA molecules. TCRdb independently ran MiXCR on the 5' RACE reads; one entry per CDR3 protein. Here the sample spans fewer than 65,000 distinct CDR3 sequences, roughly a tenth being singletons. The clonotype originates from an adult who was a healthcare worker with PCR-confirmed SARS-CoV-2 infection or an uninfected control (not recorded which). Sequencing was carried out using whole blood.

CDR3 DNA sequence: TGTGCCAGCCTACCTGCGGAATACAATGAGCAGTTCTTC. Its translation is CASLPAEYNEQFF. The chain joins TRBV2 to TRBJ2-1; D is undetermined. The CDR3 loop spans 13 amino acids. Trimming removed 8 bases at V and 4 bases at J, with 12 bases between. Germline V gene sequence: CDR1 SNHLY, CDR2 FYNNEI.